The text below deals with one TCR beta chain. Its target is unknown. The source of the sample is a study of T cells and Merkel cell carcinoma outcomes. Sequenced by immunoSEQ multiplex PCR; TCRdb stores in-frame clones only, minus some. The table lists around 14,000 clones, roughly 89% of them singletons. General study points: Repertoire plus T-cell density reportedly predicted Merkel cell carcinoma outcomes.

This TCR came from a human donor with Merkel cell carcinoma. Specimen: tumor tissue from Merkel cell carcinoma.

CDR3 protein: CASSRGGSYEQYF. Written as DNA, the CDR3 is TGTGCCAGTAGTAGGGGGGGCTCCTACGAGCAGTACTTC. This chain uses TRBV19 with TRBJ2-7, with 7 bases lining up with TRBD2. The V segment lost 4 bases and the J segment 0 bases; nucleotides outside the gene matches: 0. CDR1 and CDR2 (germline): LNHDA, SQIVND (reference sequence). CDR3 size: 13 residues.